This T cell receptor beta chain came from a study of low-dose radiotherapy and immunotherapy resistance in tumors. About the study: At a dose of 200 mg/m2, intravenous cyclophosphamide was given every two weeks, one day before radiation and immunotherapy. For four cycles from cycle 1 day 1, patients took 300 mg oral aspirin daily.

Indicated time point: after trial treatment. Treatment indicated: LDRT plus nivolumab, ipilimumab, low-dose cyclophosphamide and aspirin (RACIN trial). Each patient who was eligible had an advanced solid tumor with no tumor-infiltrating lymphocytes. With TRAV- and TRBV-specific primers, first-strand cDNA was made, covering the alpha and beta chains. TCRs were amplified for 20 to 25 PCR cycles with a constant-region primer and V-primer adapter. TCRdb processed the reads anew with MiXCR; each CDR3 protein has one entry. The table lists some 100,000 distinct CDR3 sequences, around 21% of them singletons, with about 4% in the top ten. CDR3 size: 14 residues. Germline V gives CDR1 MNHNY, CDR2 SVGAGI (reference sequence). This clonotype was recorded at least ten times.

The chain links TRBV6-6 to TRBJ2-1; 14 nucleotides align to TRBD2. This TCR derives from a male donor with prostate cancer. Source: PBMCs, taken after low-dose radiotherapy plus immunotherapy. The CDR3 here is CGRLAGGRNNEQFF. The CDR3 DNA reads as TGTGGCCGACTAGCGGGGGGGCGTAACAATGAGCAGTTCTTC.